The 21 T cell receptor beta chains below were found in one sample sequenced in a study of cytomegalovirus exposure and HLA in healthy donors. 13 Jbeta primers and 60 Vbeta primers were used for the PCR. Some clones are missing from TCRdb's copy, which holds only in-frame ones; the method was immunoSEQ multiplex PCR. The table has 90,000 to 130,000 clones, approximately 79% seen once. What was sequenced was PBMCs. The source of these receptors is a young man in good health and CMV-seropositive.

This clone came up a few times. The CDR3 DNA sequence: TGTGCCAGCAGCTTAGCGCTGGGTAGCGGGGCTTACAATGAGCAGTTCTTC. It encodes CASSLALGSGAYNEQFF. The J gene is TRBJ2-1, the V gene TRBV7-9; 8 positions agree with TRBD2. The CDR3 runs 17 residues. The V gene end was trimmed by 0 bases and the J gene end by 4 bases; junction bases not matched to a gene: 8. Germline V gives CDR1 SEHNR, CDR2 FQNEAQ (reference sequence). Looking up the rest from reference TRBV7-9 and TRBJ2-1 gives the full variable domain: DTGVSQNPRHKITKRGQNVTFRCDPISEHNRLYWYRQTLGQGPEFLTYFQNEAQLEKSRLLSDRFSAERPKGSFSTLEIQRTEQGDSAMYLCASSLALGSGAYNEQFFGPGTRLTVL.

The rearrangement links TRBV7-2 to TRBJ2-7; TRBD1 might be the D (6 bases). The CDR3 sequence is 14 residues long. Germline CDR1 and CDR2: SGHTA and FQGNSA. V lost 4 bases to trimming and J lost 2 bases, with 12 bases between them. The CDR3 loop reads CASSSRTETYEQYF. CDR3 nucleotides: TGTGCCAGCAGCTCTCGGACAGAAACCTACGAGCAGTACTTC.

In nucleotides, the CDR3 is TGTGCCAGCAGTCCCCTACAGGGTTATCAGCCCCAGCATTTT. This gives the protein CASSPLQGYQPQHF. J is TRBJ1-5 and V is TRBV28, with a tentative D call TRBD1 (6 bases). CDR1 MDHEN and CDR2 SYDVKM come from the germline V gene. The V gene lost 5 bases and the J gene lost 5 bases, with 13 bases spanning the gap. The CDR3 has 14 amino acids.

This chain joins TRBV29-1 and TRBJ2-1; 9 nucleotides match TRBD2. The V and J ends lost 1 base and 4 bases, in that order; junction bases with no gene match: 2. Germline V gene data show CDR1 as SQVTM and CDR2 as ANQGSEA. This CDR3 has 14 residues. CDR3 region: CSVEGGGAYNEQFF. The CDR3 DNA reads TGCAGCGTTGAAGGCGGGGGGGCTTACAATGAGCAGTTCTTC.

The chain links TRBV6-7 to TRBJ2-5; unclear D gene. TRBV6-7 is an ORF for which the function is uncertain. V was clipped by 2 bases and J by 1 base, with 5 bases between them. The CDR3 totals 13 residues. The CDR3 region is CASSYLRQETQYF. The CDR3 DNA sequence: TGTGCCAGCAGTTACCTCCGCCAAGAGACCCAGTACTTC.

The gene calls are TRBV5-1 and TRBJ1-2, with D uncertain. The germline CDR1 and CDR2 sequences are SGHRS and YFSETQ. Trimming removed 1 base from V and 1 base from J, with 5 bases in between. This CDR3 has 13 amino acids. In nucleotides, the CDR3 is TGCGCCAGCAGCTTGCAGGATAACTATGGCTACACCTTC. As protein: CASSLQDNYGYTF.

CDR3 sequence reads: CASNPGVNYGYTF. The CDR3 DNA reads as TGTGCCAGCAATCCAGGGGTTAACTATGGCTACACCTTC. The genes are TRBV9 and TRBJ1-2; possibly TRBD1 for D (6 bases). The CDR3 totals 13 residues. V was trimmed by 6 bases and J by 1 base, leaving 10 bases between them. Per germline, CDR1 SGDLS and CDR2 YYNGEE. Based on the CDR3 plus reference TRBV9 and TRBJ1-2, the full variable domain is DSGVTQTPKHLITATGQRVTLRCSPRSGDLSVYWYQQSLDQGLQFLIQYYNGEERAKGNILERFSAQQFPDLHSELNLSSLELGDSALYFCASNPGVNYGYTFGSGTRLTVV.

The chain recombines TRBV5-8 with TRBJ2-7, with 9 bases that match TRBD1. Per the germline V gene, CDR1 is SGHTS and CDR2 is YDEGEE. The V segment lost 6 bases and the J segment 3 bases; nucleotides outside the gene matches: 10. This CDR3 contains 15 residues. CDR3 nucleotide sequence: TGTGCCAGCACCCAACAGGGGGCATTAGGCTACGAGCAGTACTTC. Its translation is CASTQQGALGYEQYF.

The gene calls are TRBV2 and TRBJ1-5; unclear D gene. Germline V CDR1 and CDR2: SNHLY, FYNNEI. The V gene lost 3 bases and the J gene lost 4 bases, with 13 bases spanning the gap. CDR3 length: 15 amino acids. The chain's CDR3 is CASSDMVKPNQPQHF. As DNA, the CDR3 is TGTGCCAGCAGTGATATGGTAAAGCCTAATCAGCCCCAGCATTTT.

This chain uses TRBV5-1 with TRBJ1-1, with 7 bases lining up with TRBD1. V gave up 2 bases and J gave up 5 bases; unmatched junction bases: 6. Germline loops: CDR1 SGHRS, CDR2 YFSETQ. There are 14 residues in the CDR3. CDR3 sequence reads: CASSLRGLGTEAFF. CDR3 sequence (DNA): TGCGCCAGCAGCTTAAGGGGGCTGGGGACTGAAGCTTTCTTT.

The CDR3 DNA follows: TGTGCCTGTTTAGACAGGGGGAGCACTGAAGCTTTCTTT. Amino acids: CACLDRGSTEAFF. The rearrangement uses TRBV30 and TRBJ1-1; TRBD1 aligns across 9 bases. CDR1 and CDR2 (germline): GTSNPN, SVGIG (reference sequence). The CDR3 is 13 residues long. Unmatched junction bases numbered 6, after V lost 6 bases and J lost 4 bases.

This sequence joins TRBV27 and TRBJ2-5, with 9 bases fitting TRBD2. The ends lost 5 bases at V and 5 bases at J; junction bases unmatched: 9. The CDR3 has 15 amino acids. CDR1 and CDR2 from the germline V gene are MNHEY and SMNVEV (reference sequence). Here the CDR3 reads CASSPAAGGGETQYF. The CDR3 DNA sequence: TGTGCCAGCAGTCCGGCAGCGGGGGGCGGGGAGACCCAGTACTTC.

The J gene is TRBJ2-7, the V gene TRBV7-2, with 13 bases lining up with TRBD2. Germline CDR1 reads SGHTA; CDR2 reads FQGNSA. V dropped 5 bases and J dropped 3; count of bases not matched to a gene: 7. The CDR3 is made up of 16 amino acids. The CDR3 bases are TGTGCCAGCAGCCCGGGACTAGCGGGGCTCAACTACGAGCAGTACTTC. This gives the protein CASSPGLAGLNYEQYF.

The CDR3 DNA sequence: TGTGCCAGCAGTGACCCAAGGGCGGGAGCAATGGGTGGCTACACCTTC. Translated: CASSDPRAGAMGGYTF. This chain links TRBV2 with TRBJ1-2, with D unclear. The V gene lost 3 bases and the J gene lost 7 bases, with 21 bases spanning the gap. The CDR3 has 16 residues. CDR1 is SNHLY, CDR2 FYNNEI, per germline.

The rearrangement uses TRBV11-3 and TRBJ1-6; 8 bases line up with TRBD1. This CDR3 has 13 amino acids. Germline loops: CDR1 SGHNT, CDR2 YENEEA. V lost 4 bases, J lost 10 bases, and 3 bases stayed unmatched. CDR3 residues: CASSSGQVSPLHF. The CDR3 DNA follows: TGTGCCAGCAGCTCGGGACAGGTATCACCCCTCCACTTT.

The chain is built from TRBV4-3 and TRBJ2-2, with D possibly matching TRBD2 (5 bases). CDR3 length: 16 residues. V was trimmed by 0 bases and J by 6 bases, leaving 14 bases between them. Per the germline V gene, CDR1 is LGHNA and CDR2 is YSLEER. In DNA form, the CDR3 reads TGCGCCAGCAGCCAAGATGAGGGCCGTGAGTCCGGGGAGCTGTTTTTT. The encoded protein is CASSQDEGRESGELFF.

The chain links TRBV18 to TRBJ1-6; 7 bases agree with TRBD1. CDR1 KGHSH and CDR2 LQKENI come from the germline V gene. This CDR3 region has 14 residues. V lost 3 bases and J lost 7; bases outside the gene matches: 3. The CDR3 bases are TGTGCCAGCTCACCGGAGGGGGCGAATTCACCCCTCCACTTT. Translation: CASSPEGANSPLHF.

This chain connects TRBV27 to TRBJ1-2, with 8 bases fitting TRBD1. Looked up from germline, CDR1 is MNHEY and CDR2 is SMNVEV (reference sequence). The CDR3 consists of 14 residues. The trim removed 2 bases at V and 4 bases at J, leaving 3 bases unmatched. CDR3 sequence (DNA): TGTGCCAGCAGTTTAGGGACAGGAGGCTATGGCTACACCTTC. Its protein is CASSLGTGGYGYTF.

The chain carries TRBV6-1 and TRBJ1-1, with unresolved D. This CDR3 has 11 amino acids. Germline V lookup: CDR1 MNHNS, CDR2 SASEGT. Trimming stripped 5 bases from V and 6 bases from J, with 7 bases between. DNA for the CDR3: TGTGCCAGCAGTTTAAGCGCTGAAGCTTTCTTT. Translated, it gives CASSLSAEAFF.

The chain has TRBV6-1 and TRBJ2-5; 7 bases map to TRBD1. The J call may be mistaken, given a closer DNA end match to TRBJ2-7. The V gene's germline CDR1 is MNHNS and CDR2 SASEGT. This CDR3 has 14 residues. Here the CDR3 DNA reads TGTGCCAGCAGCGCCGACAGGGCCTCCTACGAGCAGTACTTC. It is translated as CASSADRASYEQYF.

This chain connects TRBV6-6 to TRBJ1-1; 7 bases map to TRBD1. The V gene end was trimmed by 4 bases and the J gene end by 1 base; junction bases not matched to a gene: 6. The CDR3 is 15 residues long. Germline lookup yields CDR1 MNHNY and CDR2 SVGAGI (reference sequence). The CDR3 spells CASSSSDRRNTEAFF. CDR3 DNA sequence: TGTGCCAGCAGTTCATCGGACAGGAGGAACACTGAAGCTTTCTTT.